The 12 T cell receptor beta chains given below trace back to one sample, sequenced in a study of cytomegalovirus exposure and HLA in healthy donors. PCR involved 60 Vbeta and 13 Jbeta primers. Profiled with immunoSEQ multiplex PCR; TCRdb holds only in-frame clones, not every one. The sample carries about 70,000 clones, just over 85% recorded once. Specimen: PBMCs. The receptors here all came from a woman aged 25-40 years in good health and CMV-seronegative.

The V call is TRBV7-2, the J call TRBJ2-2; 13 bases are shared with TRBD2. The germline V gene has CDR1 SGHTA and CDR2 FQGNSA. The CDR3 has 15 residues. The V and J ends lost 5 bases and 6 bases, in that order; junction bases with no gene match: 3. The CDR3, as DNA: TGTGCCAGCAGCCCACTAGCGGGAGGGCCCGGGGAGCTGTTTTTT. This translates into CASSPLAGGPGELFF. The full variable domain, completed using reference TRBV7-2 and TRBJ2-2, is GAGVSQSPSNKVTEKGKDVELRCDPISGHTALYWYRQSLGQGLEFLIYFQGNSAPDKSGLPSDRFSAERTGGSVSTLTIQRTQQEDSAVYLCASSPLAGGPGELFFGEGSRLTVL.

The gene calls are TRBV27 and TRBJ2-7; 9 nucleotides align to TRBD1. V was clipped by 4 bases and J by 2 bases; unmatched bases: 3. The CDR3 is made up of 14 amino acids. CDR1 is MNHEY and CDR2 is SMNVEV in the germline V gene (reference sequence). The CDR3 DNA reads TGTGCCAGCAGTTCGACAGGGGGGGCCTACGAGCAGTACTTC. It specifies CASSSTGGAYEQYF.

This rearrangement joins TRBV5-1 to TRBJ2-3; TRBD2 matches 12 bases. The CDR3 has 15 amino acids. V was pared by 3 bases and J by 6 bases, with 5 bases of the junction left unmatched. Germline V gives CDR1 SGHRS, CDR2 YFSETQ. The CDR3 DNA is TGCGCCAGCAGCTCACTAGCGGGAGGTACGGATACGCAGTATTTT. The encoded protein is CASSSLAGGTDTQYF.

CDR3 loop: CASSKETRDNTGELFF. CDR3 nucleotides: TGTGCCAGCAGCAAAGAAACCAGGGATAACACCGGGGAGCTGTTTTTT. This rearrangement joins TRBV21-1 to TRBJ2-2; TRBD1, the table's D call, lacks a check against the DNA. TRBV21-1 is classified as a pseudogene. The CDR3 is 16 amino acids.

CDR3 sequence reads: CASSSGGGGTEAFF. CDR3 nucleotide sequence: TGTGCCAGTAGCAGCGGCGGGGGCGGCACTGAAGCTTTCTTT. The chain employs TRBV19 and TRBJ1-1; D is possibly TRBD1 (6 bases). Deletions cut 6 bases from V and 4 bases from J, with 15 bases between. Germline lookup yields CDR1 LNHDA and CDR2 SQIVND (reference sequence). This CDR3 is 14 amino acids long.

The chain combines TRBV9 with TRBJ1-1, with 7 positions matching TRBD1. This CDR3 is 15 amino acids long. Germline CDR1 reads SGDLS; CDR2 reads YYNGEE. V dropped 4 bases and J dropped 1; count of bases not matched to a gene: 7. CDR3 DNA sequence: TGTGCCAGCAGCTCCCACAGGGGATGGAACACTGAAGCTTTCTTT. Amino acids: CASSSHRGWNTEAFF.

DNA of the CDR3: TGTGCCTGGAGTCGAACAGTAATGAACACTGAAGCTTTCTTT. Amino acids: CAWSRTVMNTEAFF. J is TRBJ1-1 and V is TRBV30; D remains ambiguous. CDR3 size: 14 residues. CDR1 and CDR2 (germline): GTSNPN, SVGIG (reference sequence). The ends were cut back, 2 bases at V and 0 bases at J, with 10 bases in the middle.

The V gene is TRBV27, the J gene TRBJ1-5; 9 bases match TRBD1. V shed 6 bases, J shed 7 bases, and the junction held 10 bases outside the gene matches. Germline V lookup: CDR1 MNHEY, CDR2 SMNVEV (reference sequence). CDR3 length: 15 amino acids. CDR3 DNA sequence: TGTGCCAGCAGACTAACAGGGGGCGCAAAACAGCCCCAGCATTTT. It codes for CASRLTGGAKQPQHF.

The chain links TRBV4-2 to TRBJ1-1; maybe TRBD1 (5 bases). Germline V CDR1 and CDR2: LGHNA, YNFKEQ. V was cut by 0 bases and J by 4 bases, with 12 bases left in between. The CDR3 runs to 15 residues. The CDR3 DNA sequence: TGTGCCAGCAGCCAAGATCTAGGGGCTCCCACTGAAGCTTTCTTT. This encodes CASSQDLGAPTEAFF.

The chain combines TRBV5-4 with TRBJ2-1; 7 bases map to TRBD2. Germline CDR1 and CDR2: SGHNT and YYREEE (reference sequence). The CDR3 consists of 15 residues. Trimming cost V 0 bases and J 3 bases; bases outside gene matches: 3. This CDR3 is CASSLETSVYNEQFF. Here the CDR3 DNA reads TGTGCCAGCAGCTTGGAAACTAGCGTCTACAATGAGCAGTTCTTC.

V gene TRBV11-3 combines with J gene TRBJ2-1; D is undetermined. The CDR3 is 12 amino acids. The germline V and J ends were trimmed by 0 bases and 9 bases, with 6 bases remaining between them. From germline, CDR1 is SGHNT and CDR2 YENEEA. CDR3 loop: CASSLESVEQFF. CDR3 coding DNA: TGTGCCAGCAGCTTAGAGTCGGTTGAGCAGTTCTTC.

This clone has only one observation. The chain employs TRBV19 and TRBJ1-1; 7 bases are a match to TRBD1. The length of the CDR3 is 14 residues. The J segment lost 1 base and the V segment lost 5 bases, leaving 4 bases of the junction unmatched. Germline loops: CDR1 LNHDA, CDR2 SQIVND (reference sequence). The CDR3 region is CASSLGQQNTEAFF. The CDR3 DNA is TGTGCCAGTAGTTTGGGACAGCAGAACACTGAAGCTTTCTTT. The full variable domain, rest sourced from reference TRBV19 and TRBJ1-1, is DGGITQSPKYLFRKEGQNVTLSCEQNLNHDAMYWYRQDPGQGLRLIYYSQIVNDFQKGDIAEGYSVSREKKESFPLTVTSAQKNPTAFYLCASSLGQQNTEAFFGQGTRLTVV.